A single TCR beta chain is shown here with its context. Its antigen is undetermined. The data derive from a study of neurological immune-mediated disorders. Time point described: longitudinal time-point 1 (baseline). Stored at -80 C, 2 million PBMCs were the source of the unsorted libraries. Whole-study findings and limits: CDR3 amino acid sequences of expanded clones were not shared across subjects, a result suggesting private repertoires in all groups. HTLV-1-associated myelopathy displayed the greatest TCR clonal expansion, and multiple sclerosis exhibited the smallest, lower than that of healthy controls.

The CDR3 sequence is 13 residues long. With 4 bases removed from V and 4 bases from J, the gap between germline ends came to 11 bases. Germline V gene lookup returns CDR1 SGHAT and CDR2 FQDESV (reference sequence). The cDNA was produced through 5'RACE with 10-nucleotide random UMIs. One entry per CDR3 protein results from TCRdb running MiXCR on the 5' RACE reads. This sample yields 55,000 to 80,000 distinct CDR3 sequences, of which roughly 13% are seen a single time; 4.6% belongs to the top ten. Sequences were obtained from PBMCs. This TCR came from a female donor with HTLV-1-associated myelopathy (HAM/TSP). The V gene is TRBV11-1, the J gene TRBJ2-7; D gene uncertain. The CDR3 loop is CASSSRFGYEQYF. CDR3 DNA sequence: TGTGCCAGCAGCTCCCGCTTTGGGTACGAGCAGTACTTC.